The 13 T cell receptor beta chains below all came from one sample that was sequenced in a study of T cell responses to AZD1222 COVID-19 vaccine. Sequencing was performed with immunoSEQ multiplex PCR; in TCRdb, only in-frame clones are kept and a portion is missing. The table records more than 90,000 clones, 88% of them present only once. Source: peripheral blood, taken 28 days after the second AZD1222 dose. The origin of the receptors is an adult who received the AZD1222 COVID-19 vaccine.

The rearrangement links TRBV19 to TRBJ2-2; 7 nucleotides line up with TRBD2. From germline, CDR1 is LNHDA and CDR2 SQIVND (reference sequence). V trimming: 7 bases; J trimming: 7 bases; junction bases outside the gene matches: 12. This CDR3 contains 15 residues. CDR3 DNA sequence: TGTGCCAGTATGAATTGGGAGGGCTTCATCGGGGAGCTGTTTTTT. It yields the protein CASMNWEGFIGELFF.

The gene calls are TRBV6-5 and TRBJ2-1; D possibly corresponds to TRBD1 (5 bases). Trimming removed 6 bases from V and 0 bases from J, with 12 bases in between. This CDR3 region has 15 residues. The germline gives CDR1 MNHEY, CDR2 SVGAGI. CDR3 DNA sequence: TGTGCCAGCAGCCAGGGTGTAGACTCCTACAATGAGCAGTTCTTC. Its translation: CASSQGVDSYNEQFF.

The chain recombines TRBV7-2 with TRBJ2-1; D might be TRBD2 (6 bases). The CDR3 is 15 residues long. V was trimmed by 7 bases and J by 4 bases, leaving 17 bases between them. From germline, CDR1 is SGHTA and CDR2 FQGNSA. The CDR3 nucleotides read TGTGCCAGCACGCCGGGGGAGGTATTGTACAATGAGCAGTTCTTC. Amino acids: CASTPGEVLYNEQFF. Full variable domain (remainder filled in from reference TRBV7-2 and TRBJ2-1): GAGVSQSPSNKVTEKGKDVELRCDPISGHTALYWYRQSLGQGLEFLIYFQGNSAPDKSGLPSDRFSAERTGGSVSTLTIQRTQQEDSAVYLCASTPGEVLYNEQFFGPGTRLTVL.

This clone was counted once. The genes are TRBV27 and TRBJ1-1; D is ambiguous. This CDR3 comprises 13 residues. The germline V and J ends were trimmed by 0 bases and 3 bases, with 5 bases remaining between them. Germline CDR1 and CDR2: MNHEY and SMNVEV (reference sequence). The CDR3 DNA reads as TGTGCCAGCAGTTTATCGGGAGACACTGAAGCTTTCTTT. Translated: CASSLSGDTEAFF.

The rearrangement uses TRBV19 and TRBJ2-1; D gene unclear. CDR3 length: 14 amino acids. Germline V CDR1 and CDR2: LNHDA, SQIVND (reference sequence). The V and J ends lost 5 bases and 1 base respectively, with 9 bases between them. The CDR3 DNA is TGTGCCAGTAGTCGGGCCTTTTCCTACAATGAGCAGTTCTTC. Its translation is CASSRAFSYNEQFF. Full variable domain (rest looked up from reference TRBV19 and TRBJ2-1): DGGITQSPKYLFRKEGQNVTLSCEQNLNHDAMYWYRQDPGQGLRLIYYSQIVNDFQKGDIAEGYSVSREKKESFPLTVTSAQKNPTAFYLCASSRAFSYNEQFFGPGTRLTVL.

The J gene is TRBJ2-7, the V gene TRBV27; 11 bases line up with TRBD2. V lost 7 bases to trimming and J lost 2 bases; unmatched junction nucleotides: 13. Looked up from germline, CDR1 is MNHEY and CDR2 is SMNVEV (reference sequence). The CDR3 has 17 residues. The chain's CDR3 is CASTSGVGTSGTYEQYF. The CDR3 DNA follows: TGTGCCAGCACCTCAGGGGTCGGGACTAGCGGTACCTACGAGCAGTACTTC.

The V gene is TRBV6-2 or TRBV6-3, the J gene TRBJ2-7; TRBD2 matches at 9 bases. This CDR3 contains 16 residues. V shed 2 bases and J 4 bases; nucleotides not matched to a gene: 9. From germline, CDR1 is MNHEY and CDR2 SVGEGT. Here the CDR3 DNA reads TGTGCCAGCAGTTACCTTCCCGGGACTAGCCCATACGAGCAGTACTTC. This gives the protein CASSYLPGTSPYEQYF.

This sequence joins TRBV27 and TRBJ1-5, with D unresolved. Germline V CDR1 and CDR2: MNHEY, SMNVEV (reference sequence). The CDR3 covers 15 residues. Trimming pared 6 bases from V and 0 bases from J, leaving 12 bases between. As DNA, the CDR3 is TGTGCCAGCAGGCTGGCGGGATATAGCAATCAGCCCCAGCATTTT. It translates to CASRLAGYSNQPQHF.

Only a few counts were recorded for this clone. The chain combines TRBV3-1 (or the pseudogene TRBV3-2) with TRBJ2-7; possible D gene TRBD1, 6 bases. The CDR3 loop spans 17 amino acids. V gave up 4 bases and J gave up 2 bases, with 21 bases separating them. Per germline, CDR1 LGHDT and CDR2 YNNKEL (reference sequence). CDR3 loop: CASSLRRSEGQPYEQYF. Written as DNA, the CDR3 is TGTGCCAGCAGCCTCCGCCGAAGTGAGGGACAACCCTACGAGCAGTACTTC.

This clone was counted a single time. The chain employs TRBV2 and TRBJ1-2; 8 bases are a match to TRBD1. The germline V gene encodes CDR1 SNHLY and CDR2 FYNNEI. V shed 6 bases, J shed 8 bases, and the junction held 8 bases outside the gene matches. This CDR3 is built from 13 residues. DNA for the CDR3: TGTGCCAGCAGCCGGACAGGGACAGGAGGCTACACCTTC. Translation: CASSRTGTGGYTF.

This sequence joins TRBV14 and TRBJ2-7; TRBD1 matches at 8 bases. CDR1 is SGHDN, CDR2 FVKESK, per germline. The CDR3 is 14 residues long. The J segment lost 6 bases and the V segment lost 3 bases, leaving 7 bases of the junction unmatched. CDR3 in amino acids: CASSHRGQVSEQYF. The DNA for the CDR3 is TGTGCCAGCAGCCACCGGGGACAGGTTTCCGAGCAGTACTTC.

The chain carries TRBV11-2 and TRBJ1-2; D uncertain. This CDR3 has 12 residues. Germline assignment: CDR1 SGHAT and CDR2 FQNNGV. The V end was cut by 5 bases, the J end by 7 bases, with 11 bases between. CDR3 amino acids: CASSPGPGGYTF. The CDR3 bases are TGTGCCAGCAGCCCCGGGCCTGGTGGCTACACCTTC.

This clone was seen only once. The chain joins TRBV9 to TRBJ2-2; maybe TRBD1 (7 bases). CDR1 SGDLS and CDR2 YYNGEE come from the germline V gene. V lost 4 bases and J 6 bases, leaving 16 bases between the germline ends. CDR3 length: 15 residues. CDR3 amino acids: CASSPRGGGPGELFF. The CDR3, as DNA: TGTGCCAGCAGCCCCCGTGGAGGGGGCCCCGGGGAGCTGTTTTTT.